One T cell receptor beta chain is described in this entry. The CDR3 totals 18 residues. Germline V gene data show CDR1 as SGHTA and CDR2 as FQGNSA. V dropped 4 bases and J dropped 2; count of bases not matched to a gene: 8. Stated time point: pre-sensitization, week 0. The sample's treatment: therapeutic diphenylcyclopropenone sensitization with weekly scalp DPC. RNA extraction used unfractionated whole blood as the source of total RNA. The data are from a study of human T cells and chemical hapten exposure. MiXCR, run by TCRdb on the RACE reads, gives a single entry per CDR3 protein. The sample shows 35,000 to 40,000 distinct CDR3 sequences, 12% of them seen only once.

The starting material was whole blood, obtained in connection with sensitization to the hapten diphenylcyclopropenone (DPC). The sequence was obtained from a woman aged 40 to 55 with alopecia areata. Some clones in this sample may be carry-over from other donors' samples. The chain recombines TRBV7-2 with TRBJ2-1; the match to TRBD2 covers 13 bases. The CDR3 coding sequence is TGTGCCAGCAGCTCCAGGACTAGCGGGAGATCCGCCTACAATGAGCAGTTCTTC. This sequence encodes CASSSRTSGRSAYNEQFF.